The 17 T cell receptor beta chains below come from one sample, sequenced in a study of cytomegalovirus exposure and HLA in healthy donors. The PCR ran on 60 Vbeta and 13 Jbeta primers. The table came from immunoSEQ multiplex PCR; TCRdb's copy has only in-frame clones and leaves some out. The sample has tens of thousands of clones, roughly 78% seen once; the top ten hold roughly 2.6%. The sample taken for sequencing was PBMCs. The origin of the receptors is a male donor in good health and CMV-seropositive.

This chain connects TRBV4-2 to TRBJ2-1, with D hard to call. This CDR3 contains 15 residues. In germline, CDR1 is LGHNA, CDR2 YNFKEQ. V lost 1 base, J lost 4 bases, and 11 bases lay in between. In nucleotides, the CDR3 is TGTGCCAGCAGCCAAGGGCAGGAATCTTACAATGAGCAGTTCTTC. Amino acid sequence: CASSQGQESYNEQFF.

In regard to this clone: At one end the junction does not follow the germline gene, possibly because of a read error. This chain links TRBV10-3 with TRBJ1-1; D is possibly TRBD1 (6 bases). Germline lookup yields CDR1 ENHRY and CDR2 SYGVKD. This CDR3 spans 15 amino acids. CDR3: CDLGGAVHCGTEAFF. CDR3 DNA: TGCGATTTAGGGGGGGCTGTTCACTGTGGGACTGAAGCTTTCTTT.

This chain's CDR3 is CASSLGTNTEAFF. The CDR3, as DNA: TGTGCCAGCAGCTTAGGGACTAACACTGAAGCTTTCTTT. The V and J genes are TRBV7-6 and TRBJ1-1; D is ambiguous. The CDR3 spans 13 residues. Germline-derived CDR1 and CDR2 are SGHVS and FNYEAQ. V was pared by 1 base and J by 2 bases, with 5 bases between.

The chain employs TRBV6-5 and TRBJ2-2, with TRBD1 identical over 8 bases. The CDR3 is made up of 16 amino acids. J was trimmed by 6 bases and V by 0 bases; bases with no gene match: 6. Germline CDR1 and CDR2: MNHEY and SVGAGI. CDR3: CASSYSADRVSGELFF. The CDR3 nucleotides read TGTGCCAGCAGTTACTCAGCGGACAGGGTTTCCGGGGAGCTGTTTTTT.

The gene calls are TRBV6-1 and TRBJ2-1; TRBD2 matches at 11 bases. This CDR3 has 14 amino acids. Unmatched junction bases numbered 3, after V lost 6 bases and J lost 5 bases. The V gene's germline CDR1 is MNHNS and CDR2 SASEGT. The DNA of the CDR3 is TGTGCCAGCAGGGGACTAGCGGAGAACAATGAGCAGTTCTTC. This encodes CASRGLAENNEQFF.

This clone was counted only a few times. The chain joins TRBV7-9 to TRBJ2-3; TRBD2 agrees at 14 bases. With 10 bases clipped from V and 7 bases from J, the junction kept 13 bases outside the gene matches. Germline CDR1 SEHNR, CDR2 FQNEAQ (reference sequence). The CDR3 is made up of 16 amino acids. This CDR3 is CATTNRGLAGANTQYF. In DNA, the CDR3 is TGTGCCACCACCAACAGGGGACTAGCGGGAGCGAATACGCAGTATTTT.

This rearrangement joins TRBV5-4 to TRBJ2-5, with 16 positions matching TRBD2. The CDR3 totals 17 residues. Germline V lookup: CDR1 SGHNT, CDR2 YYREEE (reference sequence). Trimming cost V 4 bases and J 6 bases; bases outside gene matches: 9. The CDR3, as DNA: TGTGCCAGCAGCCCGGGGACTAGCGGGAGGGTCGGGAAGACCCAGTACTTC. Its translation: CASSPGTSGRVGKTQYF.

The J gene is TRBJ2-2, the V gene TRBV9, with a weak D call TRBD2 (5 bases). The CDR3 extends over 16 amino acids. Looked up from germline, CDR1 is SGDLS and CDR2 is YYNGEE. Trimming removed 0 bases from V and 0 bases from J, with 9 bases in between. CDR3 sequence (DNA): TGTGCCAGCAGCGTAGCTGGCGGGTCGAACACCGGGGAGCTGTTTTTT. Translated, it gives CASSVAGGSNTGELFF.

The chain joins TRBV2 to TRBJ2-3, with TRBD2 matching over 7 bases. In germline, CDR1 is SNHLY, CDR2 FYNNEI. This CDR3 is built from 15 residues. V shed 6 bases, J shed 2 bases, and the junction held 8 bases outside the gene matches. The CDR3 bases are TGTGCCAGCAGGGACACGGGACTAAACACAGATACGCAGTATTTT. Translation gives CASRDTGLNTDTQYF.

The chain combines TRBV5-1 with TRBJ2-7, with TRBD2 as a possible D gene (5 bases). Germline CDR1 SGHRS, CDR2 YFSETQ. The CDR3 is 17 residues long. Deletions cut 1 base from V and 2 bases from J, with 19 bases between. CDR3 in amino acids: CASSLRAGGPLPYEQYF. The CDR3 nucleotides are TGCGCCAGCAGCTTGCGGGCAGGAGGCCCTCTTCCCTACGAGCAGTACTTC.

This sequence joins TRBV6-6 and TRBJ2-1; D ambiguous. The V end lost 6 bases, the J end lost 8 bases, and 11 bases lay between the germline ends. Germline CDR1 MNHNY, CDR2 SVGAGI (reference sequence). The CDR3 is 12 residues long. CDR3 nucleotides: TGTGCCAGCAGCCGTTCGAGCTATGAGCAGTTCTTC. Translated: CASSRSSYEQFF.

CDR3 sequence reads: CASSFRALTYNEQFF. CDR3 nucleotides: TGTGCCAGCAGCTTTCGAGCGCTGACCTACAATGAGCAGTTCTTC. This rearrangement joins TRBV5-6 to TRBJ2-1; no clear D. CDR1 SGHDT and CDR2 YYEEEE come from the germline V gene. This CDR3 has 15 amino acids. Between the trimmed V and J ends, which lost 2 bases and 2 bases, there was a span of 11 bases. The full variable domain, rest sourced from reference TRBV5-6 and TRBJ2-1, is DAGVTQSPTHLIKTRGQQVTLRCSPKSGHDTVSWYQQALGQGPQFIFQYYEEEERQRGNFPDRFSGHQFPNYSSELNVNALLLGDSALYLCASSFRALTYNEQFFGPGTRLTVL.

V is TRBV27 and J is TRBJ2-1; tentatively, D is TRBD1 (6 bases). CDR1 MNHEY and CDR2 SMNVEV come from the germline V gene (reference sequence). V was cut by 3 bases and J by 5 bases, with 14 bases left in between. CDR3 length equals 15 residues. The CDR3 nucleotides are TGTGCCAGCAGTTTTAGAGGGACACCCAACAATGAGCAGTTCTTC. It specifies CASSFRGTPNNEQFF.

The rearrangement joins TRBV6-1 to TRBJ2-5, with TRBD2 identical over 13 bases. Germline V lookup: CDR1 MNHNS, CDR2 SASEGT. V shed 6 bases, J shed 5 bases, and the junction held 6 bases outside the gene matches. The length of the CDR3 is 15 residues. The CDR3 region is CASRQLAGGAETQYF. CDR3 DNA: TGTGCCAGCAGGCAACTAGCGGGAGGGGCTGAGACCCAGTACTTC.

CDR3 region: CASSFRTGGTNTDTQYF. The CDR3 nucleotides read TGTGCCAGCAGTTTCAGAACAGGGGGAACTAACACAGATACGCAGTATTTT. The chain recombines TRBV27 with TRBJ2-3, with 8 bases lining up with TRBD1. V shed 3 bases, J shed 2 bases, and the junction held 10 bases outside the gene matches. There are 17 residues in the CDR3. Germline values: CDR1 MNHEY, CDR2 SMNVEV (reference sequence).

The V and J genes are TRBV18 and TRBJ2-7; D is uncertain. CDR1 and CDR2 (germline): KGHSH, LQKENI. V was pared by 1 base and J by 2 bases, with 6 bases between. The CDR3 sequence is 13 residues long. CDR3 residues: CASSPRAPYEQYF. As DNA, the CDR3 is TGTGCCAGCTCACCACGAGCTCCCTACGAGCAGTACTTC.

This rearrangement joins TRBV28 to TRBJ2-3, with D possibly matching TRBD1 (6 bases). CDR1 MDHEN and CDR2 SYDVKM come from the germline V gene. Trimming left V 6 bases short and J 5 bases short, with 15 bases between. This CDR3 is 14 amino acids long. CDR3 nucleotides: TGTGCCAGCAGGACTCGAGAGGACAGAGATACGCAGTATTTT. This sequence encodes CASRTREDRDTQYF.